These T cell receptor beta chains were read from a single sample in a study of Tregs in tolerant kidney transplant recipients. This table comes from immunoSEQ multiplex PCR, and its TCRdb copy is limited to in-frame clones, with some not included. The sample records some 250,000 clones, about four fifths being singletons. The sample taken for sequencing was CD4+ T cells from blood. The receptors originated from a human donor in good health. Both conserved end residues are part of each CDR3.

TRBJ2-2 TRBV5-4 CASSLGAGLNTGELFF
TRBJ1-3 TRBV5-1 CASSLGGDLGNTIYF
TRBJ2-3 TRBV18 CASSAAGVVDTQYF
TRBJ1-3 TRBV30 CAWSASGNTIYF
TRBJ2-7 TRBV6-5 CASRRTSGRREQYF
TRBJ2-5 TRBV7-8 CASSKANQETQYF
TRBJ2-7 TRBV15 CATSRDRLYEQYF
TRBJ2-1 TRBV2 CASSVLAGGDEQFF
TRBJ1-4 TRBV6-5 CASRIATNEKLFF
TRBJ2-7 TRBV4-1 CASSLLGYEQYF
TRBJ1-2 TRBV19 CASRPQGAGGYTF
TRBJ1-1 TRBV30 CAWNRDKLYTEAFF
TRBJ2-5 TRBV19 CASSAMSTGSETRYF
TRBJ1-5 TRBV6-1 CATYPWQSNQPQHF
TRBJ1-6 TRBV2 CASHRENVNSPLHF
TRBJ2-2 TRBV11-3 CASSQGQGYTGELFF
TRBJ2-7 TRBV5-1 CASSTLLGSGKSYEQYF
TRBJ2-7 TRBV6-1 CASRGMLANSYEQYF
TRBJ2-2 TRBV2 CASSDGRGRTGELFF
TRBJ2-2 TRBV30 CAWSIQGGELFF
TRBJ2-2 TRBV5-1 CASSWGRRATGELFF
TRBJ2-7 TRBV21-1 CASSKVGPSTAQYF
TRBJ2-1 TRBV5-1 CASKAAVSDEQFF
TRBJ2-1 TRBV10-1 CASGLGGNNEQFF
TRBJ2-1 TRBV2 CASSEAPSGYNEQFF
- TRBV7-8 CASSLESASGSRRVEQYF
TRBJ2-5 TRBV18 CASSPQTGSGETQYF
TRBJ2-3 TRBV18 CASSPRTEIGTQYF
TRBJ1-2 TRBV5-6 CASSLKPVTGINYGYTF
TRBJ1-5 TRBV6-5 CASSPLHRGVQPQHF
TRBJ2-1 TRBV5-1 CASNLRGGSSYNEQFF
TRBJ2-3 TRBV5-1 CASSSGLAGVPSTDTQYF
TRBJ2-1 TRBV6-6 CASSRGTYNEQFF